This T cell receptor beta chain originates from a study of blood T cell repertoires in COVID-19. The CDR3 has 14 residues. Germline V gene data show CDR1 as MNHEY and CDR2 as SMNVEV (reference sequence). Germline trimming cut 4 bases from V and 10 bases from J; bases unmatched to any gene: 9. The repertoire was sequenced with immunoSEQ multiplex PCR; TCRdb's copy has only in-frame clones and lacks some. The repertoire holds about 250,000 clones, about nine tenths seen once, with 3% in the top ten. The receptor comes from a woman aged 30 to 39 with active or convalescent COVID-19. The chain is built from TRBV27 and TRBJ2-1; 8 bases fit TRBD2. Sequenced: peripheral blood. The CDR3 sequence is CASSYSGGPEEQFF. As DNA, the CDR3 is TGTGCCAGCAGTTATTCGGGGGGGCCGGAAGAGCAGTTCTTC.